This TCR beta chain was obtained from a study of neurological immune-mediated disorders. This clonotype was recorded at least ten times. Its antigen is not identified. Mismatch with germline at one junction end may stem from a read error. Described time point: longitudinal time-point 2. From 2 million PBMCs stored at -80 C, the unsorted libraries were generated. The cDNA was produced through 5'RACE with 10-nucleotide random UMIs. TCRdb independently ran MiXCR on the 5' RACE reads; one entry per CDR3 protein. The table shows 55,000 to 65,000 distinct CDR3 sequences, with 9.7% occurring only once. Germline values: CDR1 LGHDT, CDR2 YNNKEL (reference sequence). The CDR3 is 12 residues long. Findings and caveats of the study: Expansion of TCR clones was greatest in HTLV-1-associated myelopathy and smallest in multiple sclerosis, where it fell below that of healthy controls.

This receptor was obtained from a man younger than 40 in good health. The chain carries TRBV3-1 and TRBJ1-5; 9 nucleotides agree with TRBD1. Sequencing input: PBMCs. The CDR3 nucleotides are TGTGCCAGCAGCCTCCGGGACAGGGCTGGGGATTTT. Its translation is CASSLRDRAGDF.